The 32 T cell receptor beta chains presented below share a single source sample, sequenced in a study of blood T cells in healthy people across ages (dated by TCRdb to the mid-2010s). The library was built by means of 5' RACE. The instrument given in TCRdb is Illumina HiSeq 2500. A second PCR of 7 to 11 cycles was performed with a sample-barcoded 5' primer and a J-beta primer mix. The public reads were run again by TCRdb, first through fastp at Q25 and then through MiXCR, and only productive beta chains were kept. CDR3 protein sequences are deduplicated, and each keeps its most common genes and DNA. The sample profile shows 750,000 to 950,000 distinct CDR3 sequences; roughly 29% of them were found once. About a tenth of the sample rests with the top ten. The same data also contributed to another study, on T cells of mothers and their children.

Sequenced: blood. The receptors here all came from a woman in her thirties or forties in good health.

This clonotype has a handful of counts. The rearrangement links TRBV7-2 to TRBJ1-2; D is unresolved. In germline, CDR1 is SGHTA, CDR2 FQGNSA. With 5 bases removed from V and 2 bases from J, the gap between germline ends came to 15 bases. The CDR3 consists of 15 residues. DNA of the CDR3: TGTGCCAGCAGCCGGGTTTTGGAGGGCAACTATGGCTACACCTTC. This translates into CASSRVLEGNYGYTF. The complete variable domain, with remaining parts taken from reference TRBV7-2 and TRBJ1-2, reads GAGVSQSPSNKVTEKGKDVELRCDPISGHTALYWYRQSLGQGLEFLIYFQGNSAPDKSGLPSDRFSAERTGGSVSTLTIQRTQQEDSAVYLCASSRVLEGNYGYTFGSGTRLTVV.

This clonotype was observed a handful of times. The chain couples TRBV28 to TRBJ2-7, with 10 bases that match TRBD1. Germline V gene data show CDR1 as MDHEN and CDR2 as SYDVKM. The CDR3 length is 15 residues. The V gene end was trimmed by 0 bases and the J gene end by 3 bases; junction bases not matched to a gene: 2. The CDR3 DNA reads TGTGCCAGCAGTTTATGGACAGGGGGCGGCTACGAGCAGTACTTC. Residues: CASSLWTGGGYEQYF.

This chain links TRBV30 with TRBJ1-4, with D possibly TRBD1 on 6 matching bases. Germline V gene sequence: CDR1 GTSNPN, CDR2 SVGIG (reference sequence). CDR3 length: 15 residues. Trimming stripped 2 bases from V and 8 bases from J, with 18 bases between. The CDR3 loop reads CAWSPLGQGLEKLFF. For the CDR3, the DNA is TGTGCCTGGAGTCCATTGGGGCAGGGGTTGGAAAAACTGTTTTTT.

The rearrangement joins TRBV29-1 to TRBJ2-1; a weak D match, TRBD1 (6 bases). The V gene lost 3 bases and the J gene lost 9 bases, with 12 bases spanning the gap. Germline V gene data show CDR1 as SQVTM and CDR2 as ANQGSEA. The CDR3 is made up of 12 amino acids. CDR3 residues: CSVEGALGEQFF. In nucleotides, the CDR3 is TGCAGCGTTGAGGGGGCTTTGGGTGAGCAGTTCTTC.

This clonotype came up a few times. The chain joins TRBV20-1 to TRBJ2-7; 7 nucleotides line up with TRBD2. V was pared by 6 bases and J by 7 bases, with 15 bases of the junction left unmatched. The CDR3 is 14 residues long. CDR1 and CDR2 (germline): DFQATT, SNEGSKA (reference sequence). The chain's CDR3 is CSAQRGASGNEQYF. For the CDR3, the DNA is TGCAGTGCCCAAAGAGGGGCTAGCGGCAATGAGCAGTACTTC.

This clonotype was detected ten times or more. The V gene is TRBV20-1, the J gene TRBJ2-7, with 7 nucleotides matching TRBD1. This CDR3 has 14 residues. Germline loops: CDR1 DFQATT, CDR2 SNEGSKA (reference sequence). J lost 4 bases, V lost 5 bases, and 11 bases had no gene match. CDR3 nucleotide sequence: TGCAGTGCTCCATCGACAGGGCGCTTTTACGAGCAGTACTTC. It specifies CSAPSTGRFYEQYF.

The genes are TRBV12-3 or TRBV12-4 and TRBJ1-1; 7 bases map to TRBD1. The CDR3 has 13 residues. Trimming at V came to 6 bases and at J to 10 bases, leaving 11 bases not matched to a gene. The CDR3 sequence is CASRGGTGAGAFF. DNA of the CDR3: TGTGCCAGCAGGGGGGGAACAGGGGCGGGAGCTTTCTTT.

This clonotype was seen a few times. The J gene is TRBJ2-7, the V gene TRBV20-1, with D tentatively TRBD1 (6 bases). Germline V CDR1 and CDR2: DFQATT, SNEGSKA (reference sequence). The CDR3 has 15 residues. V dropped 1 base and J dropped 5 bases, with 18 bases sitting between them. CDR3: CSARALNEGVNEQYF. The CDR3, as DNA: TGCAGTGCTAGAGCCCTCAACGAGGGGGTCAACGAGCAGTACTTC.

This clonotype was observed a few times. One junction end disagrees with the germline gene, perhaps due to a read error. The gene calls are TRBV3-1 and TRBJ2-7; perhaps TRBD1 as D (6 bases). The germline V gene has CDR1 LGHDT and CDR2 YNNKEL (reference sequence). The CDR3 is made up of 15 amino acids. The chain's CDR3 is CASSRESGAFDEQYF. For the CDR3, the DNA is TGTGCCAGTAGCCGAGAGTCAGGGGCCTTTGACGAGCAGTACTTC.

The chain combines TRBV6-1 with TRBJ2-1, with D maybe TRBD2 (5 bases). Trimming took 5 bases from V and 1 from J, leaving 12 bases between them. The CDR3 consists of 15 residues. The germline CDR1 and CDR2 sequences are MNHNS and SASEGT. The CDR3 is CASSLDLHSYNEQFF. The CDR3 region has the DNA TGTGCCAGCAGTCTGGACTTGCATTCCTACAATGAGCAGTTCTTC.

This clonotype was recorded at least ten times. This chain connects TRBV29-1 to TRBJ2-7; D assignment may be TRBD1 or TRBD2 (6 bases each). The V gene's germline CDR1 is SQVTM and CDR2 ANQGSEA. The germline V and J ends were trimmed by 6 bases and 0 bases, with 12 bases remaining between them. The CDR3 has 13 amino acids. This CDR3 is CSVSQGGSYEQYF. The CDR3 nucleotides are TGCAGCGTATCACAGGGAGGCTCCTACGAGCAGTACTTC.

This clonotype was detected only a few times. The chain joins TRBV5-1 to TRBJ2-1; tentatively, D is TRBD1 (6 bases). Germline V gives CDR1 SGHRS, CDR2 YFSETQ. Deletions cut 5 bases from V and 0 bases from J, with 12 bases between. This CDR3 spans 15 amino acids. CDR3 sequence: CASRVDRSSYNEQFF. CDR3 nucleotides: TGCGCCAGCAGGGTGGACAGAAGCTCCTACAATGAGCAGTTCTTC.

The rearrangement links TRBV9 to TRBJ2-2, with D hard to call. The V end was cut by 3 bases, the J end by 1 base, with 13 bases between. The CDR3 has 16 residues. Germline V CDR1 and CDR2: SGDLS, YYNGEE. The CDR3 sequence is CASSEAAAGNTGELFF. Written as DNA, the CDR3 is TGTGCCAGCAGCGAGGCCGCGGCAGGGAACACCGGGGAGCTGTTTTTT.

A few counts support this clonotype. V is TRBV6-6 and J is TRBJ2-7; D is ambiguous. The CDR3 runs to 14 residues. In germline, CDR1 is MNHNY, CDR2 SVGAGI (reference sequence). The V end lost 4 bases, the J end lost 0 bases, and 10 bases lay between the germline ends. CDR3 residues: CASSFRQASYEQYF. The CDR3 DNA reads as TGTGCCAGCAGTTTTCGCCAAGCCTCCTACGAGCAGTACTTC.

In the case of this clonotype: This could be a read error, since a much larger clone is one nucleotide away. The V call is TRBV4-1, the J call TRBJ2-2; 8 bases line up with TRBD2. The CDR3 totals 18 residues. Germline V gene sequence: CDR1 MGHRA, CDR2 YSYEKL. The junction had 13 bases not matched to a gene; V was cut back by 4 bases and J by 3 bases. CDR3 amino acids: CASSRELRAGVDTGELFF. CDR3 DNA sequence: TGCGCCAGCAGCCGGGAACTAAGAGCGGGGGTCGACACCGGGGAGCTGTTTTTT.

This clonotype was observed a handful of times. This chain links TRBV19 with TRBJ2-6; TRBD1 is a possible D gene (6 bases). Germline V gives CDR1 LNHDA, CDR2 SQIVND (reference sequence). Deletions cut 8 bases from V and 4 bases from J, with 15 bases between. The CDR3 has 15 amino acids. The CDR3 is CASRLQGSGANVLTF. The CDR3 DNA sequence: TGTGCCAGTCGTCTACAGGGATCCGGGGCCAACGTCCTGACTTTC.

This clonotype was counted a few times. The chain uses TRBV10-3 and TRBJ1-5; a weak D match, TRBD1 (6 bases). Trimming pared 8 bases from V and 3 bases from J, leaving 11 bases between. Germline CDR1 reads ENHRY; CDR2 reads SYGVKD. This CDR3 has 13 amino acids. The CDR3 DNA sequence: TGTGCCATCGCGGGGGACACCAATCAGCCCCAGCATTTT. Translated, it gives CAIAGDTNQPQHF.

The chain has TRBV7-2 and TRBJ1-5, with D hard to call. The CDR3 runs to 13 residues. Germline V gives CDR1 SGHTA, CDR2 FQGNSA. V dropped 5 bases and J dropped 7 bases, with 12 bases sitting between them. The CDR3 protein is CASSSAGFQPQHF. Here the CDR3 DNA reads TGTGCCAGCAGCAGCGCGGGGTTCCAGCCCCAGCATTTT.

The chain uses TRBV28 and TRBJ1-5; D perhaps matches TRBD1 (6 bases). The CDR3 covers 14 residues. V was shortened by 4 bases and J by 9 bases, with 16 bases between the two germline ends. Germline CDR1 reads MDHEN; CDR2 reads SYDVKM. Here the CDR3 reads CASSSGQRIPPQHF. DNA of the CDR3: TGTGCCAGCAGTTCGGGACAAAGAATTCCGCCCCAGCATTTT.

This sequence joins TRBV20-1 and TRBJ2-1, with D unresolved. V was pared by 4 bases and J by 1 base, with 11 bases between. Per germline, CDR1 DFQATT and CDR2 SNEGSKA (reference sequence). This CDR3 is 14 amino acids long. The CDR3 loop reads CSATDLFSYNEQFF. The CDR3 bases are TGCAGTGCTACTGATCTTTTTTCCTACAATGAGCAGTTCTTC.

This sequence joins TRBV27 and TRBJ2-6, with 8 bases matching TRBD1. From germline, CDR1 is MNHEY and CDR2 SMNVEV (reference sequence). J gave up 0 bases and V 7 bases, and 11 bases lay outside the gene matches. The CDR3 sequence is 18 residues long. The CDR3 here is CASTLRGQAISGANVLTF. The CDR3 DNA is TGTGCCAGCACCCTACGGGGACAGGCTATCTCTGGGGCCAACGTCCTGACTTTC.

J is TRBJ2-5 and V is TRBV5-1, with D unresolved. Germline CDR1 SGHRS, CDR2 YFSETQ. The CDR3 extends over 14 amino acids. V was cut by 0 bases and J by 1 base, with 7 bases left in between. CDR3 loop: CASSLDSLQETQYF. In nucleotides, the CDR3 is TGCGCCAGCAGCTTGGACAGCCTCCAAGAGACCCAGTACTTC.

The sample holds many counts of this clonotype. V usage is TRBV7-8 and J usage is TRBJ2-7; D possibly uses TRBD1 or TRBD2 (5 bases each). Looked up from germline, CDR1 is SGHVS and CDR2 is FQNEAQ. Deletions cut 1 base from V and 7 bases from J, with 14 bases between. The CDR3 spans 14 residues. The CDR3 DNA follows: TGTGCCAGCAGCTTAGGGGTCCAGGGCGGGGAGCAGTACTTC. It codes for CASSLGVQGGEQYF.

The chain combines TRBV7-8 with TRBJ2-7; 9 positions match TRBD1. The V gene end was trimmed by 5 bases and the J gene end by 7 bases; junction bases not matched to a gene: 15. Per germline, CDR1 SGHVS and CDR2 FQNEAQ. This CDR3 is built from 16 residues. DNA of the CDR3: TGTGCCAGCAGCATCAAATCCGGGACAGGGCTTTTAGAGCAGTACTTC. This sequence encodes CASSIKSGTGLLEQYF.

About this clonotype: This may be a read error, as it is one base from a much larger clone. The chain joins TRBV10-3 to TRBJ1-1; no reliable D call. CDR1 ENHRY and CDR2 SYGVKD come from the germline V gene. CDR3 length equals 12 residues. Trimming removed 5 bases from V and 3 bases from J, with 7 bases in between. This CDR3 reads CAISNGDTEAFF. CDR3 coding DNA: TGTGCCATCAGTAACGGAGACACTGAAGCTTTCTTT.

This clonotype was counted ten times or more. The chain couples TRBV6-2 or TRBV6-3 to TRBJ2-5, with D perhaps assigned TRBD1 or TRBD2 (6 bases each). The V and J ends lost 6 bases and 2 bases respectively, with 13 bases between them. The CDR3 totals 14 residues. The germline gives CDR1 MNHEY, CDR2 SVGEGT. Written as DNA, the CDR3 is TGTGCCAGCAGCGATGCGGGACATCAAGAGACCCAGTACTTC. Encoded protein: CASSDAGHQETQYF.

Many counts were recorded for this clonotype. This chain links TRBV12-3 or TRBV12-4 with TRBJ2-7; unclear D gene. V dropped 5 bases and J dropped 0 bases, with 14 bases sitting between them. The CDR3 has 15 residues. CDR3 region: CASSSQSASSYEQYF. In DNA form, the CDR3 reads TGTGCCAGCAGTAGTCAGTCAGCCTCCTCCTACGAGCAGTACTTC.

This sequence joins TRBV7-2 and TRBJ1-5; TRBD1 agrees at 11 bases. CDR1 is SGHTA and CDR2 is FQGNSA in the germline V gene. Losses at the gene ends were 4 bases for V and 3 bases for J; bases not matched to a gene: 2. The length of the CDR3 is 15 residues. CDR3 sequence reads: CASSSDRGPNQPQHF. CDR3 coding DNA: TGTGCCAGCAGCTCGGACAGGGGGCCCAATCAGCCCCAGCATTTT.

This clonotype was counted at least ten times. The chain joins TRBV4-1 to TRBJ2-7; D is perhaps TRBD2 (6 bases). Trimming pared 2 bases from V and 2 bases from J, leaving 10 bases between. Germline V gene data show CDR1 as MGHRA and CDR2 as YSYEKL. The CDR3 runs to 14 residues. The DNA of the CDR3 is TGCGCCAGCAGCCAAACGGGACTGCCCTACGAGCAGTACTTC. It encodes CASSQTGLPYEQYF.

Remarks on this clonotype: A much larger clone lies one base from this, so it may be a read error. The rearrangement uses TRBV24-1 and TRBJ2-5; D is uncertain. The J call is doubtful: the DNA matches TRBJ2-7 better. The germline V gene has CDR1 KGHDR and CDR2 SFDVKD. The CDR3 totals 11 residues. The CDR3 loop reads CAASDGHEQYF. DNA for the CDR3: TGTGCCGCCAGTGATGGGCACGAGCAGTACTTC.

As concerns this clonotype: A read error may account for a junction end that differs from germline. The CDR3 loop is CTSSQDPGSTDTQYF. CDR3 sequence (DNA): TGCACCAGCAGCCAAGATCCGGGGAGCACAGATACGCAGTATTTT. This rearrangement joins TRBV4-3 to TRBJ2-3, with D possibly matching TRBD2 (5 bases). Germline-derived CDR1 and CDR2 are LGHNA and YSLEER. The CDR3 totals 15 residues.

This clonotype was counted only a few times. The chain joins TRBV29-1 to TRBJ1-1, with D unclear. Germline assignment: CDR1 SQVTM and CDR2 ANQGSEA. V was shortened by 5 bases and J by 3 bases, with 13 bases between the two germline ends. This CDR3 region has 13 residues. CDR3 nucleotides: TGCAGCGTTTACAGCCCTTACGACACTGAAGCTTTCTTT. Translation: CSVYSPYDTEAFF.